Following are 27 T cell receptor beta chains from one sample sequenced in a study of synovial regulatory T cells in juvenile arthritis. The protocol was immunoSEQ multiplex PCR, while the TCRdb copy is restricted to in-frame clones and leaves out a portion. Found here are about 9,700 clones; the top ten clones hold approximately 0.7%. Sample: Treg cells from blood. Subset of the sample: remaining (HLA-DR-negative) circulating blood Treg cells. These receptors were obtained from a donor younger than 30 with juvenile idiopathic arthritis.

The genes are TRBV18 and TRBJ2-5; checking the TCRdb D call of TRBD1 is not possible without DNA. CDR1 is KGHSH and CDR2 is LQKENI in the germline V gene. This CDR3 is built from 11 residues. This entry has no DNA. CDR3 protein: CASSPGETQYF.

The chain combines TRBV5-1 with TRBJ1-1; TCRdb's assignment of TRBD1 cannot be checked, as there is no DNA. CDR1 and CDR2 (germline): SGHRS, YFSETQ. This CDR3 region has 16 residues. No coding sequence is recorded. CDR3 region: CASSLTRDRGNRGAFF. Drawing the rest from reference TRBV5-1 and TRBJ1-1, the complete variable domain is KAGVTQTPRYLIKTRGQQVTLSCSPISGHRSVSWYQQTPGQGLQFLFEYFSETQRNKGNFPGRFSGRQFSNSRSEMNVSTLELGDSALYLCASSLTRDRGNRGAFFGQGTRLTVV.

The chain combines TRBV10-2 with TRBJ2-7. The germline V gene has CDR1 WSHSY and CDR2 SAAADI. The CDR3 sequence is 12 residues long. DNA was not recorded. The CDR3 sequence is CASNDPLGEQYF.

The CDR3: CASSTTGMNQPQHF. The chain recombines TRBV7-9 with TRBJ1-5; absent DNA, TCRdb's TRBD1 call cannot be checked. Germline V gene lookup returns CDR1 SEHNR and CDR2 FQNEAQ (reference sequence). This CDR3 region has 14 residues. Only the protein is available.

J is TRBJ2-1 and V is TRBV7-2; TCRdb indicates TRBD2, and absent DNA this call remains unverified. CDR1 and CDR2 from the germline V gene are SGHTA and FQGNSA. The CDR3 runs 14 residues. The coding DNA is unavailable. CDR3 region: CASSLGGREDEQFF.

This sequence joins TRBV7-6 and TRBJ1-4; TCRdb's assignment of TRBD1 cannot be checked, as there is no DNA. CDR1 is SGHVS and CDR2 is FNYEAQ in the germline V gene. The CDR3 has 15 residues. No coding sequence is recorded. The CDR3: CASSPHDATNEKLFF. Variable domain in full (rest from reference TRBV7-6 and TRBJ1-4): GAGVSQSPRYKVTKRGQDVALRCDPISGHVSLYWYRQALGQGPEFLTYFNYEAQQDKSGLPNDRFSAERPEGSISTLTIQRTEQRDSAMYRCASSPHDATNEKLFFGSGTQLSVL.

The chain couples TRBV6-5 to TRBJ1-1; TCRdb lists TRBD1, though no DNA is available to test this call. The CDR3 length is 13 residues. The coding DNA is unavailable. Germline V gives CDR1 MNHEY, CDR2 SVGAGI. CDR3 sequence: CASRNTANTEAFF.

V usage is TRBV7-2 and J usage is TRBJ1-5. Per germline, CDR1 SGHTA and CDR2 FQGNSA. This CDR3 has 17 amino acids. No DNA accompanies this entry. The CDR3 loop is CASSRGAGTFSNQPQHF.

The chain couples TRBV19 to TRBJ1-1. Germline CDR1 LNHDA, CDR2 SQIVND (reference sequence). The CDR3 runs to 10 residues. No DNA appears here. The CDR3 sequence: CASIGTEAFF.

The CDR3 sequence: CASSSPSYEQYF. The V and J genes are TRBV6-5 and TRBJ2-7; TCRdb proposes TRBD2, but this gene call is untestable without DNA. Germline assignment: CDR1 MNHEY and CDR2 SVGAGI. This CDR3 region has 12 residues. Nucleotide data are not available.

CDR3 amino acids: CASSLVFQGRGYNSPLHF. This chain uses TRBV7-4 with TRBJ1-6. The germline CDR1 and CDR2 sequences are SGHVT and SQSDAQ. There are 18 residues in the CDR3. A DNA sequence was not provided.

This chain uses TRBV7-9 with TRBJ2-7; the TRBD2 assignment by TCRdb is unverifiable without DNA. Looked up from germline, CDR1 is SEHNR and CDR2 is FQNEAQ (reference sequence). This CDR3 is built from 17 residues. No DNA has been recorded. CDR3 sequence: CASSHTPQREGFYEQYF.

V usage is TRBV7-3 and J usage is TRBJ2-3; TCRdb's D gene call, TRBD2, goes unchecked for lack of DNA. Germline V gene lookup returns CDR1 SGHTA and CDR2 FQGTGA. The CDR3 length is 16 residues. The DNA is not on file. The CDR3 spells CASSLMGGGGTDTQYF.

The V and J genes are TRBV11-3 and TRBJ2-3; without DNA, the TCRdb call of TRBD2 cannot be checked. The germline V gene encodes CDR1 SGHNT and CDR2 YENEEA. This CDR3 comprises 13 residues. A DNA sequence was not provided. The CDR3 loop is CASSLEGTDTQYF. The whole variable domain, filled in from reference TRBV11-3 and TRBJ2-3, reads EAGVVQSPRYKIIEKKQPVAFWCNPISGHNTLYWYLQNLGQGPELLIRYENEEAVDDSQLPKDRFSAERLKGVDSTLKIQPAELGDSAVYLCASSLEGTDTQYFGPGTRLTVL.

The chain recombines TRBV5-4 with TRBJ2-2; TCRdb's assignment of TRBD2 cannot be checked, as there is no DNA. This CDR3 contains 12 residues. DNA was not recorded. Germline loops: CDR1 SGHNT, CDR2 YYREEE (reference sequence). CDR3 region: CASSLNTGELFF.

The CDR3 reads CASSWRDILGTQYF. The chain employs TRBV5-6 and TRBJ2-3. Looked up from germline, CDR1 is SGHDT and CDR2 is YYEEEE. This CDR3 has 14 residues. No DNA was logged.

This chain connects TRBV28 to TRBJ2-2; without DNA, the TCRdb call of TRBD2 cannot be checked. The V gene's germline CDR1 is MDHEN and CDR2 SYDVKM. This CDR3 has 14 residues. No DNA is listed. CDR3 protein: CASSQAGGTGELFF.

The chain recombines TRBV6-5 with TRBJ1-2. This CDR3 is built from 14 residues. Only the protein sequence is given. Germline loops: CDR1 MNHEY, CDR2 SVGAGI. The CDR3 protein is CASSYSGTNYGYTF.

The J gene is TRBJ2-5, the V gene TRBV11-3; the TCRdb D gene call, TRBD2, has no DNA to confirm it. Germline V CDR1 and CDR2: SGHNT, YENEEA. The CDR3 sequence is 15 residues long. No DNA sequence is on record. CDR3: CASSRTSGEQETQYF.

The J gene is TRBJ1-1, the V gene TRBV18; TCRdb reports TRBD1, a call that lacks DNA to check it against. Germline V gene lookup returns CDR1 KGHSH and CDR2 LQKENI. The CDR3 runs to 17 residues. No DNA accompanies this entry. The CDR3 sequence: CASSLGQGVTMNTEAFF.

CDR3 loop: CASSYSAHGAGYTF. The chain combines TRBV6-6 with TRBJ1-2. CDR1 is MNHNY and CDR2 is SVGAGI in the germline V gene (reference sequence). CDR3 length: 14 residues. No DNA has been recorded.

V and J are TRBV5-1 and TRBJ2-3; the TCRdb call, TRBD2, lacks DNA for checking. The CDR3 has 15 residues. DNA is not on record. Germline values: CDR1 SGHRS, CDR2 YFSETQ. CDR3 sequence reads: CASSSDGGSTDTQYF. The full variable domain, with the rest looked up from reference TRBV5-1 and TRBJ2-3, is KAGVTQTPRYLIKTRGQQVTLSCSPISGHRSVSWYQQTPGQGLQFLFEYFSETQRNKGNFPGRFSGRQFSNSRSEMNVSTLELGDSALYLCASSSDGGSTDTQYFGPGTRLTVL.

The J gene is TRBJ2-7, the V gene TRBV30; TCRdb's D gene call, TRBD1, goes unchecked for lack of DNA. Germline assignment: CDR1 GTSNPN and CDR2 SVGIG (reference sequence). There are 15 residues in the CDR3. A DNA sequence was not provided. CDR3 amino acids: CACQTIGTGATKQYF.

This clone counts as medium-sized by frequency. The J gene is TRBJ1-1, the V gene TRBV27; absent DNA, TCRdb's TRBD1 call cannot be checked. The CDR3 is made up of 14 amino acids. No nucleotide data were recorded. CDR1 and CDR2 (germline): MNHEY, SMNVEV (reference sequence). The CDR3 is CASSRTGVGTEAFF.

This chain joins TRBV2 and TRBJ2-6; TCRdb's D gene call, TRBD1, goes unchecked for lack of DNA. This CDR3 has 17 residues. There is no recorded DNA. The germline V gene has CDR1 SNHLY and CDR2 FYNNEI. CDR3 in amino acids: CARYRDRGWSGANVLTF.

The J gene is TRBJ2-1, the V gene TRBV5-1; TCRdb's D gene call, TRBD1, goes unchecked for lack of DNA. The CDR3 runs to 16 residues. No nucleotide data were recorded. The germline V gene has CDR1 SGHRS and CDR2 YFSETQ. The CDR3 here is CASSRNLDSSYNEQFF.

The chain uses TRBV5-1 and TRBJ2-7; TCRdb picks TRBD2, but there is no DNA to check that call. Germline V lookup: CDR1 SGHRS, CDR2 YFSETQ. The CDR3 spans 14 residues. The entry carries no DNA sequence. CDR3 residues: CASSPAWGAYEQYF. The full variable domain, completed using reference TRBV5-1 and TRBJ2-7, is KAGVTQTPRYLIKTRGQQVTLSCSPISGHRSVSWYQQTPGQGLQFLFEYFSETQRNKGNFPGRFSGRQFSNSRSEMNVSTLELGDSALYLCASSPAWGAYEQYFGPGTRLTVT.